These T cell receptor beta chains were read from a single sample in a study of blood T cell repertoires in COVID-19. Repertoires were generated with immunoSEQ multiplex PCR, while TCRdb's copy carries only in-frame clones and drops some. Counted here are some 460,000 clones, about 89% occurring once; the ten biggest clones make up roughly 4.3%. The specimen was peripheral blood. The source of these receptors is a woman younger than 45 with acute or convalescent COVID-19. CDR3s include the opening cysteine and the closing phenylalanine or tryptophan. D genes are given only for firm matches. Size is stated for part of the rows, as once, few or many counts, or as a class when the clone is expanded.

j_gene,len,v_gene,abundance,d_gene,CDR3nt,CDR3aa
TRBJ2-7,15,TRBV3-1/TRBV3-2,once,TRBD1,TGTGCCAGCAGCCTAGGACAGGGGACGGTCGACGAGCAGTACTTC,CASSLGQGTVDEQYF
TRBJ2-7,18,TRBV5-6,NA,TRBD2,TGTGCCAGCAGCGGGGGACTAGCGGGGGACACCGCATCCTACGAGCAGTACTTC,CASSGGLAGDTASYEQYF
TRBJ1-1,13,TRBV10-1,NA,NA,TGCGCCAGCATTTCGTATAGAAACACTGAAGCTTTCTTT,CASISYRNTEAFF
TRBJ2-4,14,TRBV7-9,NA,NA,TGTGCCAGCAGCGCCTGGGACACTAAAAACATTCAGTACTTC,CASSAWDTKNIQYF
TRBJ2-1,14,TRBV19,NA,NA,TGTGCCAGTAGTATAGTGGGGCGGGGTAATGAGCAGTTCTTC,CASSIVGRGNEQFF
TRBJ2-5,15,TRBV6-1,NA,NA,TGTGCCAGCAGCCTACCCGGGGGAGTTGGAAAGACCCAGTACTTC,CASSLPGGVGKTQYF
TRBJ2-7,14,TRBV2,NA,NA,TGTGCCAGCAGGAACATTGGACAGTCCTACGAGCAGTACTTC,CASRNIGQSYEQYF
TRBJ2-7,15,TRBV4-2,NA,NA,TGTGCCAGCAGCCAATCGACTCCGGCCGGGTACGAGCAGTACTTC,CASSQSTPAGYEQYF
TRBJ2-5,17,TRBV12-5,NA,NA,TGTGCTAGTGGTTTGGTGTACTCTGACAGGATCCAAGAGACCCAGTACTTC,CASGLVYSDRIQETQYF
TRBJ2-7,13,TRBV5-6,NA,NA,TGTGCCAGCAGCGCGGGCTCGTGGGGGGTAAGGTACTTC,CASSAGSWGVRYF
TRBJ1-2,13,TRBV28,NA,TRBD1,TGTGCCAGCAGTCCCACAGGGGAAGTTGGCTACACCTTC,CASSPTGEVGYTF
TRBJ2-4,12,TRBV19,NA,NA,TGTGCCAGTAGTATGACTAGGAGCATTCAGTACTTC,CASSMTRSIQYF
TRBJ2-3,15,TRBV5-6,NA,NA,TGTGCCAGCAGCTTGGAAGCAGGGGGCACAGATACGCAGTATTTT,CASSLEAGGTDTQYF
TRBJ2-5,17,TRBV5-6,NA,NA,TGTGCCAGCAGCGGGGCCCCAAAGGGTGTAATCGGAGAGACCCAGTACTTC,CASSGAPKGVIGETQYF
TRBJ2-7,10,TRBV21-1,few,NA,TGTGCCAGCAGAGCAGGCGAGCAGTACTTC,CASRAGEQYF
TRBJ2-5,14,TRBV5-1,NA,TRBD1,TGCGCCAGCAGCTTCGACAGGGTCGGAGAGACCCAGTACTTC,CASSFDRVGETQYF
TRBJ2-5,14,TRBV11-2,NA,NA,TGTGCCAGCAGCTTAGCTGAGGTTGAAGAGACCCAGTACTTC,CASSLAEVEETQYF
TRBJ1-6,12,TRBV28,NA,NA,TGTGCCAGCAGTTTTAGGGGTTCACCCCTCCACTTT,CASSFRGSPLHF
TRBJ2-7,14,TRBV10-3,NA,NA,TGTGCCATCAGTGCGGGCGGGGGCCCCTACGAGCAGTACTTC,CAISAGGGPYEQYF
TRBJ1-3,15,TRBV9,NA,NA,TGTGCCGGCAGCGTAGGGTGGAGCTCTGGAAACACCATATATTTT,CAGSVGWSSGNTIYF
TRBJ2-3,17,TRBV7-6,NA,TRBD2,TGTGCCAGCAGCTTAGGTGGACTAGCGGAAAGCACAGATACGCAGTATTTT,CASSLGGLAESTDTQYF
TRBJ2-7,14,TRBV6-2/TRBV6-3,NA,TRBD1,TGTGCCAGCAGTTATCAGGGGGCGATGGACGAGCAGTACTTC,CASSYQGAMDEQYF
TRBJ1-6,14,TRBV5-1,few,TRBD1,TGCGCCAGCAGCTCCCGGACAGGGGACTCACCCCTCCACTTT,CASSSRTGDSPLHF
TRBJ1-4,15,TRBV27,once,TRBD1,TGTGCCAGCAGTTTATCGAGACAGGGGTATGAAAAACTGTTTTTT,CASSLSRQGYEKLFF
TRBJ1-1,12,TRBV2,NA,NA,TGTGCCAGCGGGGAGGGAGATACTGAAGCTTTCTTT,CASGEGDTEAFF
TRBJ1-3,17,TRBV4-1,few,NA,TGCGCCAGCAGCCAAGAGGGGGGGCAGGGACCTGGAAACACCATATATTTT,CASSQEGGQGPGNTIYF
TRBJ1-2,14,TRBV11-2,NA,NA,TGTGCCAGCAGCTTAGGCCAGGGATGGTATGGCTACACCTTC,CASSLGQGWYGYTF
TRBJ1-3,15,TRBV4-1,few,TRBD1,TGCGCCAGCAGCCGCGGGACAGGCACTGGAAACACCATATATTTT,CASSRGTGTGNTIYF
TRBJ1-1,15,TRBV6-5,NA,NA,TGTGCCAGCAGTTACCTACCAGGGATGAACACTGAAGCTTTCTTT,CASSYLPGMNTEAFF
TRBJ2-3,15,TRBV5-1,NA,TRBD2,TGCGCCAGCAGCTTAATAGCGGGGAACACAGATACGCAGTATTTT,CASSLIAGNTDTQYF
TRBJ2-1,11,TRBV12-3/TRBV12-4,NA,NA,TGTGCCAGCACTAGCAGCGATGAGCAGTTCTTC,CASTSSDEQFF
TRBJ1-2,15,TRBV27,many,TRBD1,TGTGCCAGCAGTCAATTCACAGGGGGCGAGGAAGGCTACACCTTC,CASSQFTGGEEGYTF
TRBJ2-7,13,TRBV3-1/TRBV3-2,NA,TRBD2,TGTGCCAGCAGCCAAGATTCGGGGGGGGAGCAGTACTTC,CASSQDSGGEQYF
TRBJ1-2,12,TRBV6-5,NA,TRBD1,TGTGCCACCGGGACAGCTAACTATGGCTACACCTTC,CATGTANYGYTF
TRBJ1-2,13,TRBV6-5,NA,NA,TGTGCCAGCAGGTATCGGCAGGGGTATGGCTACACCTTC,CASRYRQGYGYTF
TRBJ2-1,15,TRBV10-2,NA,TRBD2,TGCGCCAGCAGTGAGGGCGGGGGGGCCAAGAATGAGCAGTTCTTC,CASSEGGGAKNEQFF
TRBJ1-1,13,TRBV6-6,NA,NA,TGTGCCAGCAGTTATGAGGTAAACACTGAAGCTTTCTTT,CASSYEVNTEAFF
TRBJ1-6,15,TRBV6-1,few,TRBD1,TGTGCCAGCAGTGAAGAGACAGGGCGTACCTCACCCCTCCACTTT,CASSEETGRTSPLHF
TRBJ2-1,13,TRBV29-1,NA,TRBD2,TGCAGCGTTGAAGATCCGGGGGGGTTTGAGCAGTTCTTC,CSVEDPGGFEQFF